This T cell receptor (beta chain) was recorded in a study of T cells in Graves' hyperthyroidism and ophthalmopathy. The CDR3 has 14 residues. Trimming cost V 5 bases and J 3 bases; bases outside gene matches: 5. Germline lookup yields CDR1 LNHNV and CDR2 YYDKDF (reference sequence). The sample holds many counts of this clonotype. Using RNA transcripts as the source, TCR beta CDR3 regions were amplified. The TCR CDR3 first-round RT-PCR relied on the HTBI primer set. MiXCR, run by TCRdb on the multiplex PCR reads, gives a single entry per CDR3 protein. The table shows around 440,000 distinct CDR3 sequences, with more than 15% occurring only once.

The sequenced sample was blood. This TCR was recovered from a woman aged 18-35 years with Graves' hyperthyroidism. The chain employs TRBV15 and TRBJ1-2, with 8 positions matching TRBD1. The CDR3 sequence: CATSGIQGDYGYTF. The CDR3, as DNA: TGTGCCACCAGCGGGATACAGGGGGACTATGGCTACACCTTC.